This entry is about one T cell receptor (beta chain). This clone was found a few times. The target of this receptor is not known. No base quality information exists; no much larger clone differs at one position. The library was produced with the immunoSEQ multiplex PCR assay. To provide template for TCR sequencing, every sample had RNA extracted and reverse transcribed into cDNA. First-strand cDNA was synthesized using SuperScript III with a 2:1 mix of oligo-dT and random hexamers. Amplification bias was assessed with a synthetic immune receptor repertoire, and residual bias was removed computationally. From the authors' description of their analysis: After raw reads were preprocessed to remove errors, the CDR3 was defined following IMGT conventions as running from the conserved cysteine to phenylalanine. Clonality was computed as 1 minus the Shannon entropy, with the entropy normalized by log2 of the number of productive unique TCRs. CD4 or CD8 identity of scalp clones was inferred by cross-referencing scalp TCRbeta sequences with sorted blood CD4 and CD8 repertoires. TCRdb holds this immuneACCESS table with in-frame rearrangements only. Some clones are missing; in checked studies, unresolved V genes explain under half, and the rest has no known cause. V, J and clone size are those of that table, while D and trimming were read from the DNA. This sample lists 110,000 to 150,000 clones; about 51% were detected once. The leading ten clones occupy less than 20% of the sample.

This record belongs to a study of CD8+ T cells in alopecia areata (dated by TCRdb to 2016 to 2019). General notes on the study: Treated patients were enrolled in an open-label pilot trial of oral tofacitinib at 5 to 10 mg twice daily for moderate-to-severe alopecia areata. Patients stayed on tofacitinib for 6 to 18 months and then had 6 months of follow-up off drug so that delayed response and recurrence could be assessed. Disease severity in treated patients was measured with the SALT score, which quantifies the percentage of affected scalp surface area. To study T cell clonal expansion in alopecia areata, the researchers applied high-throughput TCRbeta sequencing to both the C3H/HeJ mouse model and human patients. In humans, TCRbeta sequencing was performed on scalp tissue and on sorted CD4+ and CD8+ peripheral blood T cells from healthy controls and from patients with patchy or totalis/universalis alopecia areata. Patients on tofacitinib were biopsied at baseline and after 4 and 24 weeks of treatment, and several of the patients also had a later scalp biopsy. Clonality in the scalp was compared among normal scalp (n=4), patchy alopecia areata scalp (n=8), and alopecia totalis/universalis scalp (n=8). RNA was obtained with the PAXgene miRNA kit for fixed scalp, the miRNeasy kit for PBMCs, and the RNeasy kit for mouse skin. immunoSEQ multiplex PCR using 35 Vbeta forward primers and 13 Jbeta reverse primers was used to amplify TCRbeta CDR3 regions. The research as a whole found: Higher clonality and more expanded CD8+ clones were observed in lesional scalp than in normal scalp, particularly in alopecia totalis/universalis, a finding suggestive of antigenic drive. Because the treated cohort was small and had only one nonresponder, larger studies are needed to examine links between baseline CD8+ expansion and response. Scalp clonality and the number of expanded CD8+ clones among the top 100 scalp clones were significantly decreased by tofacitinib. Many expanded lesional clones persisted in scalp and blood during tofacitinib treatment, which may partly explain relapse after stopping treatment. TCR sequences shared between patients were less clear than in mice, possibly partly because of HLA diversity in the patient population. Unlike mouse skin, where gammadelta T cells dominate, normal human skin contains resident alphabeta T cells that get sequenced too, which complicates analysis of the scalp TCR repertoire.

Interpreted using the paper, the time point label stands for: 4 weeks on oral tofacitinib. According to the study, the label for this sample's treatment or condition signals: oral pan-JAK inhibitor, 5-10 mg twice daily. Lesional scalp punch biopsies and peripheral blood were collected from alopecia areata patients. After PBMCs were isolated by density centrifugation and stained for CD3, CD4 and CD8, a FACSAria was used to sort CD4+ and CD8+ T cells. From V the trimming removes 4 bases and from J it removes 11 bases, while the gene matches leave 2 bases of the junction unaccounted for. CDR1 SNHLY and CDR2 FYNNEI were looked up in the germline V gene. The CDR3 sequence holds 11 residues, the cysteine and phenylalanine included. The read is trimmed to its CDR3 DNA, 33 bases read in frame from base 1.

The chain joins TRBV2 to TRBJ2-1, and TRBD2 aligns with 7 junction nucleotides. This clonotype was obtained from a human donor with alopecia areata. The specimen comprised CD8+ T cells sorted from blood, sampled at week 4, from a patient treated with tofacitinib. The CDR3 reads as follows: CASSVGGKQFF. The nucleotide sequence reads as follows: TGTGCCAGCAGTGTCGGGGGGAAGCAGTTCTTC.